The 27 T cell receptor beta chains below were found in one sample sequenced in a study of T-cell memory formation after mild COVID-19. A single record per CDR3 protein comes from TCRdb applying MiXCR to the 5' RACE reads. The sample shows 380,000 or so distinct CDR3 sequences, 13% to 15% of them seen only once. The sample consisted of PBMCs or a T cell subset sorted from them (not recorded which). The receptors stem from a man between 18 and 35 years old who had mild COVID-19 (a few samples of this study predate the infection). Cell type and time point are not known.

This sequence joins TRBV4-1 and TRBJ1-1; D ambiguous. The germline V gene has CDR1 MGHRA and CDR2 YSYEKL. Deletions cut 2 bases from V and 0 bases from J, with 7 bases between. This CDR3 is built from 14 residues. As DNA, the CDR3 is TGCGCCAGCAGCCAACCCAGCATGAACACTGAAGCTTTCTTT. Translated: CASSQPSMNTEAFF.

This chain uses TRBV20-1 with TRBJ2-3; no clear D gene. V was trimmed by 4 bases and J by 1 base, leaving 9 bases between them. CDR3 length: 13 residues. The germline gives CDR1 DFQATT, CDR2 SNEGSKA (reference sequence). CDR3 bases: TGCAGTGCTAACAACGGTGGCACAGATACGCAGTATTTT. It encodes CSANNGGTDTQYF.

The chain is built from TRBV24-1 and TRBJ1-5; a weak D match, TRBD1 (5 bases). The CDR3 is 16 amino acids. Germline CDR1 and CDR2: KGHDR and SFDVKD. Between the trimmed V and J ends, which lost 3 bases and 4 bases, there was a span of 15 bases. The CDR3 loop reads CATSDPDRTGNQPQHF. The CDR3 coding sequence is TGTGCCACCAGTGATCCCGATAGAACAGGAAATCAGCCCCAGCATTTT.

This clonotype was recorded many times. The chain carries TRBV5-4 and TRBJ2-7; D is possibly TRBD1 or TRBD2 (6 bases each). With 2 bases removed from V and 7 bases from J, the gap between germline ends came to 13 bases. CDR3 length: 13 amino acids. Germline CDR1 reads SGHNT; CDR2 reads YYREEE (reference sequence). The CDR3 is CASSFGGSGEQYV. The CDR3 region has the DNA TGTGCCAGCAGCTTCGGGGGCTCGGGAGAGCAGTACGTC.

This clonotype was recorded many times. This chain connects TRBV9 to TRBJ1-2, with TRBD1 identical over 7 bases. V shed 3 bases, J shed 4 bases, and the junction held 6 bases outside the gene matches. This CDR3 has 14 amino acids. Germline-derived CDR1 and CDR2 are SGDLS and YYNGEE. CDR3 amino acids: CASSGTGAGYGYTF. In DNA, the CDR3 is TGTGCCAGCAGCGGCACAGGGGCCGGCTATGGCTACACCTTC.

The V call is TRBV20-1, the J call TRBJ2-1; the match to TRBD2 covers 10 bases. V lost 5 bases, J lost 9 bases, and 16 bases stayed unmatched. The CDR3 extends over 16 amino acids. Per the germline V gene, CDR1 is DFQATT and CDR2 is SNEGSKA (reference sequence). The chain's CDR3 is CSARRLAGPRGGEQFF. CDR3 nucleotide sequence: TGCAGTGCTCGAAGACTAGCGGGTCCTCGGGGGGGTGAGCAGTTCTTC.

Only a few counts were recorded for this clonotype. The chain joins TRBV4-1 to TRBJ1-6; perhaps TRBD1 as D (5 bases). The germline V gene encodes CDR1 MGHRA and CDR2 YSYEKL. The CDR3 length is 15 residues. Trimming pared 1 base from V and 10 bases from J, leaving 14 bases between. CDR3 sequence reads: CASSQGEDTRSPLHF. The CDR3 DNA reads TGCGCCAGCAGCCAAGGGGAGGACACAAGGTCACCCCTCCACTTT.

This chain uses TRBV7-2 with TRBJ1-2, with 8 bases fitting TRBD1. Germline V gives CDR1 SGHTA, CDR2 FQGNSA. The CDR3 consists of 14 residues. V lost 5 bases to trimming and J lost 2 bases; unmatched junction nucleotides: 4. This CDR3 reads CASSQDRANYGYTF. CDR3 coding DNA: TGTGCCAGCAGCCAGGACAGGGCGAACTATGGCTACACCTTC.

V gene TRBV28 combines with J gene TRBJ2-1; possibly TRBD2 for D (5 bases). From germline, CDR1 is MDHEN and CDR2 SYDVKM. With 1 base removed from V and 5 bases from J, the gap between germline ends came to 15 bases. The CDR3 is made up of 16 amino acids. CDR3 amino acids: CASSLYPGEVDNEQFF. For the CDR3, the DNA is TGTGCCAGCAGTTTATACCCCGGGGAAGTAGACAATGAGCAGTTCTTC.

The V call is TRBV4-1, the J call TRBJ1-6, with D possibly TRBD1 on 6 matching bases. CDR1 MGHRA and CDR2 YSYEKL come from the germline V gene. The CDR3 covers 15 residues. Between the trimmed V and J ends, which lost 0 bases and 9 bases, there was a span of 12 bases. CDR3 in DNA: TGCGCCAGCAGCCAAGAGCCAGGGGAAGGTTCACCCCTCCACTTT. It encodes CASSQEPGEGSPLHF.

The chain carries TRBV20-1 and TRBJ2-7; D is possibly TRBD2 (5 bases). Trimming removed 5 bases at V and 2 bases at J, with 13 bases between. Germline CDR1 reads DFQATT; CDR2 reads SNEGSKA (reference sequence). The CDR3 contains 13 residues. DNA for the CDR3: TGCAGTGCTCGGAGGACTCCCACCTACGAGCAGTACTTC. Its translation is CSARRTPTYEQYF.

Concerning this clonotype itself: A much more abundant neighbour one base away suggests this may be a read error. V gene TRBV2 combines with J gene TRBJ2-2; D is unresolved. This CDR3 spans 12 amino acids. V was clipped by 4 bases and J by 6 bases, with 6 bases between them. In germline, CDR1 is SNHLY, CDR2 FYNNEI. CDR3 nucleotides: TGTGCCAGCAGTGGGGCATCCGGGGAGCTGTTTTTT. Protein sequence: CASSGASGELFF.

The chain is built from TRBV11-2 and TRBJ1-5, with 7 bases identical to TRBD1. The V segment lost 6 bases and the J segment 4 bases; nucleotides outside the gene matches: 18. The germline CDR1 and CDR2 sequences are SGHAT and FQNNGV. The CDR3 consists of 18 residues. As DNA, the CDR3 is TGTGCCAGCAGGGCTTGCGAGGGGCTGGGACAGATGAATCAGCCCCAGCATTTT. Amino acids: CASRACEGLGQMNQPQHF.

The chain couples TRBV5-6 to TRBJ2-5; 8 nucleotides match TRBD2. From germline, CDR1 is SGHDT and CDR2 YYEEEE. The CDR3 sequence is 15 residues long. Losses at the gene ends were 3 bases for V and 3 bases for J; bases not matched to a gene: 7. The CDR3 nucleotides are TGTGCCAGCAGCTCGGGGGGGACAAAGGAAGAGACCCAGTACTTC. Its protein is CASSSGGTKEETQYF.

In this sample, this clonotype turned up a few times. The chain combines TRBV6-5 with TRBJ2-2, with D possibly TRBD1 on 5 matching bases. V was trimmed by 2 bases and J by 7 bases, leaving 14 bases between them. The germline V gene has CDR1 MNHEY and CDR2 SVGAGI. This CDR3 spans 15 amino acids. In DNA form, the CDR3 reads TGTGCCAGCAGTTACATGGGCAGGGCCGGCGGGGAGCTGTTTTTT. It encodes CASSYMGRAGGELFF.

This clonotype was seen a handful of times. The CDR3 sequence: CSARTERGRTDTQYF. CDR3 coding DNA: TGCAGTGCGCGGACGGAACGGGGGCGCACAGATACGCAGTATTTT. The chain combines TRBV20-1 with TRBJ2-3; TRBD1 or TRBD2 may be the D gene (6 bases each). Germline V gene data show CDR1 as DFQATT and CDR2 as SNEGSKA (reference sequence). The CDR3 length is 15 residues. Deletions cut 6 bases from V and 1 base from J, with 17 bases between.

This clonotype has only a few counts. V is TRBV6-5 and J is TRBJ2-3, with a weak D call TRBD2 (5 bases). The CDR3 runs to 14 residues. The germline V gene has CDR1 MNHEY and CDR2 SVGAGI. V gave up 6 bases and J gave up 4 bases, with 14 bases separating them. The CDR3: CASRSDLASDTQYF. In DNA form, the CDR3 reads TGTGCCAGCAGGTCCGATCTAGCTTCAGATACGCAGTATTTT.

As concerns this clonotype: The junction does not match germline at one end; this may be a read error. The rearrangement joins TRBV7-9 to TRBJ1-2; 7 bases are shared with TRBD1. CDR1 SEHNR and CDR2 FQNEAQ come from the germline V gene (reference sequence). The CDR3 is 15 residues long. CDR3 nucleotides: TGTGACAGCAGCCCTCGACAGGGTTCGGGATATGGCTACACCTTC. This translates into CDSSPRQGSGYGYTF.

This clonotype has just a few counts. The rearrangement joins TRBV29-1 to TRBJ1-3; perhaps TRBD1 as D (6 bases). Germline V lookup: CDR1 SQVTM, CDR2 ANQGSEA. This CDR3 has 14 amino acids. V was shortened by 6 bases and J by 0 bases, with 12 bases between the two germline ends. The CDR3, as DNA: TGCAGCGTGTGGGCGACAGGCTCTGGAAACACCATATATTTT. Residues: CSVWATGSGNTIYF.

This clonotype came up a few times. This chain connects TRBV19 to TRBJ2-3; weak D call: TRBD2 (5 bases). This CDR3 spans 15 amino acids. Germline lookup yields CDR1 LNHDA and CDR2 SQIVND (reference sequence). With 3 bases removed from V and 3 bases from J, the gap between germline ends came to 13 bases. The CDR3 region is CASSMGGFGTDTQYF. Written as DNA, the CDR3 is TGTGCCAGTAGTATGGGCGGGTTTGGGACAGATACGCAGTATTTT.

This clonotype was picked up a small number of times. V gene TRBV7-8 combines with J gene TRBJ2-1; D not resolved. Trimming took 4 bases from V and 2 from J, leaving 12 bases between them. The CDR3 has 15 residues. Per the germline V gene, CDR1 is SGHVS and CDR2 is FQNEAQ. The CDR3 DNA reads TGTGCCAGCAGCTGGTTCGCGGAGACCTACAATGAGCAGTTCTTC. Translated, it gives CASSWFAETYNEQFF.

This clonotype occurred many times. Here the CDR3 DNA reads TGTGCCAGCAGCCCCTGGCCCGGCACAGATACGCAGTATTTT. Protein sequence: CASSPWPGTDTQYF. V usage is TRBV7-2 and J usage is TRBJ2-3, with unresolved D. The CDR3 consists of 14 residues. CDR1 is SGHTA, CDR2 FQGNSA, per germline. Deletions cut 5 bases from V and 1 base from J, with 10 bases between.

The chain uses TRBV10-3 and TRBJ1-2; D is perhaps TRBD1 (5 bases). The CDR3 is made up of 14 amino acids. In germline, CDR1 is ENHRY, CDR2 SYGVKD. V was trimmed by 4 bases and J by 1 base, leaving 10 bases between them. The CDR3 is CAISGGEFNYGYTF. CDR3 sequence (DNA): TGTGCCATCAGTGGGGGGGAATTTAACTATGGCTACACCTTC.

The chain recombines TRBV5-1 with TRBJ1-1; perhaps TRBD1 as D (5 bases). Trimming removed 5 bases from V and 3 bases from J, with 17 bases in between. CDR1 and CDR2 from the germline V gene are SGHRS and YFSETQ. The CDR3 extends over 15 amino acids. CDR3 loop: CASRAGGGTHTEAFF. The CDR3 bases are TGCGCCAGCAGGGCTGGGGGAGGGACCCACACTGAAGCTTTCTTT.

The chain is built from TRBV5-1 and TRBJ2-1; 10 bases map to TRBD2. Germline V lookup: CDR1 SGHRS, CDR2 YFSETQ. Losses at the gene ends were 4 bases for V and 2 bases for J; bases not matched to a gene: 3. The CDR3 spans 15 residues. CDR3 residues: CASSTGTSAYNEQFF. CDR3 nucleotide sequence: TGCGCCAGCAGCACCGGGACTAGCGCCTACAATGAGCAGTTCTTC.

This clonotype was seen a few times. Here the CDR3 reads CASSFLSGGPETQYF. CDR3 sequence (DNA): TGTGCCAGCAGCTTTCTTAGCGGGGGGCCGGAGACCCAGTACTTC. This chain links TRBV7-2 with TRBJ2-5, with 10 nucleotides matching TRBD2. CDR1 and CDR2 (germline): SGHTA, FQGNSA. Trimming removed 3 bases from V and 5 bases from J; junction bases left unmatched: 6. The CDR3 has 15 amino acids.

This clonotype was counted many times. The chain is built from TRBV20-1 and TRBJ2-1; 12 bases line up with TRBD2. This CDR3 is 15 amino acids long. Trimming at V came to 0 bases and at J to 12 bases, leaving 9 bases not matched to a gene. Germline CDR1 and CDR2: DFQATT and SNEGSKA (reference sequence). The CDR3 DNA reads TGCAGTGCTAGAGATCCCACGACTAGCGGGGGTGGGCAGTTCTTC. This sequence encodes CSARDPTTSGGGQFF.